These T cell receptor beta chains were read from a single sample in a study of post-analysis software for immune sequencing data. Each CDR3 protein is one row after TCRdb ran MiXCR on the PCR reads. The repertoire has over 700,000 distinct CDR3 sequences, roughly 27% of them found once; the top ten carry roughly 0.57%. Sequencing was performed on blood. The receptors were gathered from a girl under 18 with multiple sclerosis. Each CDR3 is given without its conserved first and last residue. The D gene is left open where the match is weak. Clone size appears in some rows only: once, few, many, or a class for an expanded clone.

many	TRBD1	TRBV7-2	TRBJ2-5	ASSRQGGETQY
few	NA	TRBV3-1	TRBJ1-6	ASTAQGLWRSPLH
many	TRBD2	TRBV29-1	TRBJ2-1	SVERWSGGPEQF
few	NA	TRBV7-8	TRBJ1-5	ASSHVSNQPQH
few	NA	TRBV7-9	NA	ASSLALEEAETQY
NA	NA	TRBV27	TRBJ1-6	ASSARWVGNSPLH
few	TRBD2	TRBV27	TRBJ2-1	ASSFSAGVPYNEQF
NA	NA	TRBV2	TRBJ2-4	ASSVGSNRVEY
few	NA	TRBV29-1	TRBJ2-7	SVVGTHNEQY
few	NA	TRBV4-3	TRBJ2-1	ASSPNPRANEQF
NA	NA	TRBV20-1	TRBJ2-3	SARSIFGTDTQY
NA	NA	TRBV4-1	TRBJ2-3	ASSQAPGQGTDTQY
few	NA	TRBV3-1	TRBJ1-4	ASSQRRTDFGEKLF
few	NA	TRBV5-1	TRBJ1-5	ASSLESNQPQH
NA	TRBD2	TRBV9	TRBJ2-1	ASSPFRLAGDEQF
few	NA	TRBV18	TRBJ2-1	ASSPWDGYNEQF
NA	TRBD2	TRBV20-1	TRBJ2-3	SANPRTRVY
few	NA	TRBV4-3	TRBJ2-3	ASSQEGAGTRLDTQY
few	NA	TRBV2	TRBJ1-5	ASSQDNSNQPQH
few	TRBD1	TRBV6-4	TRBJ2-1	ASSTGTGRGLRHEQF
NA	TRBD1	TRBV20-1	TRBJ1-5	SASQDRGVSQPQH
NA	NA	TRBV6-1	TRBJ1-5	ASSEGREQSPQH
few	TRBD1	TRBV12-3/TRBV12-4	TRBJ1-6	ASSYRGRNSPLH